There are many counts of the clone carrying this T cell receptor (beta chain). What it recognizes is unknown. This sample was included in a study of human T cells and chemical hapten exposure. Study-wide background: Donors were sensitized with 2% DPC on the upper inner arm. Findings and caveats of the study: Healthy people's immune response may differ from that of the donors, who had alopecia.

Each CDR3 protein is one row after TCRdb ran MiXCR on the RACE reads. The sample shows approximately 84,000 distinct CDR3 sequences, about 9.4% of them seen only once. Sample time point: patch test 2, 6 weeks after DPC sensitization. Treatment defined: therapeutic diphenylcyclopropenone sensitization with weekly scalp DPC. Total RNA was isolated from whole blood that had not been fractionated. V was cut by 4 bases and J by 9 bases, with 16 bases left in between. This CDR3 comprises 13 residues. CDR1 is DFQATT, CDR2 SNEGSKA, per germline (reference sequence). The source material was whole blood, sampled in connection with sensitization to the hapten diphenylcyclopropenone (DPC). The V call is TRBV20-1, the J call TRBJ2-1; either TRBD1 or TRBD2 may supply D (5 bases each). This clonotype was obtained from a woman in her twenties or thirties with alopecia areata. Some clones in this sample may be carry-over from other donors' samples. The CDR3 nucleotides are TGCAGTGCTACAAGGACTGTGCAGGGTGAGCAGTTCTTC. Encoded protein: CSATRTVQGEQFF.